The 20 T cell receptor beta chains listed next were all sequenced from one sample in a study of T-cell memory formation after mild COVID-19. From the 5' RACE reads, TCRdb called clonotypes with MiXCR, one entry per CDR3 protein. The table lists 500,000 to 650,000 distinct CDR3 sequences, 20% to 25% of them singletons. Sequenced: PBMCs or a T cell subset sorted from them (not recorded which). The receptors come from an adult woman who had mild COVID-19 (a few samples of this study predate the infection). Cell type and time point are not known.

The rearrangement links TRBV7-2 to TRBJ2-1; D not resolved. Per the germline V gene, CDR1 is SGHTA and CDR2 is FQGNSA. The ends were cut back, 3 bases at V and 5 bases at J, with 8 bases in the middle. The CDR3 runs 13 residues. The CDR3 DNA reads TGTGCCAGCAGCTTGCGGATGGACAATGAGCAGTTCTTC. Translated, it gives CASSLRMDNEQFF. The full variable domain, its missing parts supplied by reference TRBV7-2 and TRBJ2-1, is GAGVSQSPSNKVTEKGKDVELRCDPISGHTALYWYRQSLGQGLEFLIYFQGNSAPDKSGLPSDRFSAERTGGSVSTLTIQRTQQEDSAVYLCASSLRMDNEQFFGPGTRLTVL.

In this sample, this clonotype turned up a few times. The chain recombines TRBV11-2 with TRBJ2-1; D is possibly TRBD1 or TRBD2 (5 bases each). CDR3 length: 15 residues. V shed 8 bases and J shed 4 bases, with 18 bases lying between them. Germline CDR1 and CDR2: SGHAT and FQNNGV. Written as DNA, the CDR3 is TGTGCCAGCGGGGTAGTCCGGGACGAATACAATGAGCAGTTCTTC. Protein sequence: CASGVVRDEYNEQFF.

The chain recombines TRBV2 with TRBJ2-7, with D perhaps assigned TRBD1 or TRBD2 (6 bases each). CDR1 and CDR2 from the germline V gene are SNHLY and FYNNEI. CDR3 length: 10 residues. The germline V and J ends were trimmed by 8 bases and 7 bases, with 9 bases remaining between them. CDR3 DNA: TGTGCCAGCGGGGGGCGGGAGCAGTACTTC. It is translated as CASGGREQYF. Full variable domain (outside the CDR3, taken from reference TRBV2 and TRBJ2-7): EPEVTQTPSHQVTQMGQEVILRCVPISNHLYFYWYRQILGQKVEFLVSFYNNEISEKSEIFDDQFSVERPDGSNFTLKIRSTKLEDSAMYFCASGGREQYFGPGTRLTVT.

The rearrangement links TRBV27 to TRBJ2-2; a weak D match, TRBD2 (6 bases). CDR1 is MNHEY, CDR2 SMNVEV, per germline (reference sequence). CDR3 size: 15 residues. Deletions cut 3 bases from V and 6 bases from J, with 14 bases between. The CDR3 DNA sequence: TGTGCCAGCAGTTTGTACTATAGCGGTCCCGGGGAGCTGTTTTTT. Translating it yields CASSLYYSGPGELFF.

This clonotype was found a few times. J is TRBJ1-1 and V is TRBV29-1; D unresolved. Trimming removed 5 bases at V and 6 bases at J, with 19 bases between. Germline V CDR1 and CDR2: SQVTM, ANQGSEA. There are 14 residues in the CDR3. The DNA for the CDR3 is TGCAGCGTTTTGGGCGGCGAACTTGTCGCTGAAGCTTTCTTT. Protein sequence: CSVLGGELVAEAFF.

This clonotype was recorded many times. The chain carries TRBV7-8 and TRBJ1-5, with a possible D match to TRBD1 (5 bases). Germline V CDR1 and CDR2: SGHVS, FQNEAQ. CDR3 length: 14 residues. V was shortened by 6 bases and J by 0 bases, with 9 bases between the two germline ends. The CDR3 reads CASSPGPSNQPQHF. CDR3 in DNA: TGTGCCAGCAGTCCGGGACCTAGCAATCAGCCCCAGCATTTT.

This clonotype showed up just a few times. Without the conserved terminal phenylalanine or tryptophan, this CDR3 likely stems from a read error. The DNA is omitted, as the CDR3 cannot be located on it reliably, and the CDR3 follows TCRdb's listing. The CDR3 sequence is CATSRNGQFR. The chain has TRBV15 and TRBJ1-5. 10 amino acids form the CDR3, both terminal residues included. Germline V lookup: CDR1 LNHNV, CDR2 YYDKDF (reference sequence).

CDR3 residues: CASSLKDEQYF. CDR3 in DNA: TGTGCCAGCAGTCTGAAGGACGAGCAGTACTTC. The rearrangement joins TRBV12-3 or TRBV12-4 to TRBJ2-7; unclear D gene. Trimming took 5 bases from V and 5 from J, leaving 7 bases between them. The CDR3 is 11 amino acids.

This clonotype showed up just a few times. This sequence joins TRBV7-6 and TRBJ2-1, with no clear D. Germline CDR1 is SGHVS and CDR2 is FNYEAQ. This CDR3 spans 15 amino acids. V was pared by 2 bases and J by 0 bases, with 8 bases between. The CDR3, as DNA: TGTGCCAGCAGCTTAAGCATTGACTCCTACAATGAGCAGTTCTTC. As protein: CASSLSIDSYNEQFF.

The V and J genes are TRBV10-3 and TRBJ2-1, with D hard to call. V lost 0 bases, J lost 8 bases, and 14 bases lay in between. CDR1 ENHRY and CDR2 SYGVKD come from the germline V gene. The CDR3 sequence is 15 residues long. The CDR3 DNA is TGTGCCATCAGTGAGTCAATAATATCCCACCATGAGCAGTTCTTC. Protein sequence: CAISESIISHHEQFF.

The table lists this clonotype with a few counts. This chain joins TRBV15 and TRBJ2-7, with D maybe TRBD2 (6 bases). Deletions cut 6 bases from V and 9 bases from J, with 12 bases between. Germline-derived CDR1 and CDR2 are LNHNV and YYDKDF (reference sequence). This CDR3 is built from 11 residues. The CDR3 loop is CATREGGMQYF. CDR3 sequence (DNA): TGTGCCACCAGGGAGGGCGGTATGCAGTACTTC.

The rearrangement links TRBV20-1 to TRBJ2-3; 7 bases are shared with TRBD2. The germline V gene encodes CDR1 DFQATT and CDR2 SNEGSKA (reference sequence). The V and J ends lost 0 bases and 8 bases, in that order; junction bases with no gene match: 5. This CDR3 has 13 residues. The CDR3 DNA reads as TGCAGTGCTAGAGATGGATCGGGGGGTACGCAGTATTTT. Its protein is CSARDGSGGTQYF.

The chain uses TRBV5-1 and TRBJ2-7, with TRBD1 matching 8 bases. Germline CDR1 is SGHRS and CDR2 is YFSETQ. V lost 0 bases and J lost 11; bases outside the gene matches: 7. This CDR3 has 13 residues. CDR3 sequence reads: CASSLDGRGLKYF. DNA of the CDR3: TGCGCCAGCAGCTTGGACGGCAGGGGGCTGAAGTACTTC.

J is TRBJ2-5 and V is TRBV19; D is undetermined. Deletions cut 5 bases from V and 0 bases from J, with 10 bases between. Germline V CDR1 and CDR2: LNHDA, SQIVND (reference sequence). The CDR3 length is 14 residues. Here the CDR3 reads CASSVGLYQETQYF. The CDR3 DNA follows: TGTGCCAGTAGTGTCGGGCTGTACCAAGAGACCCAGTACTTC.

The J gene is TRBJ2-3, the V gene TRBV20-1; D might be TRBD2 (6 bases). Deletions cut 0 bases from V and 2 bases from J, with 24 bases between. In germline, CDR1 is DFQATT, CDR2 SNEGSKA (reference sequence). This CDR3 has 19 amino acids. The CDR3 DNA reads as TGCAGTGCTAGAGACGGAGGGCTTATACCCGGGAAGGACACAGATACGCAGTATTTT. Its translation: CSARDGGLIPGKDTDTQYF.

This clonotype occurred many times. The J gene is TRBJ2-1, the V gene TRBV5-6; 7 bases match TRBD2. V shed 3 bases and J 2 bases; nucleotides not matched to a gene: 8. Germline values: CDR1 SGHDT, CDR2 YYEEEE. The CDR3 consists of 16 residues. CDR3 sequence: CASSYSTSGAYNEQFF. DNA for the CDR3: TGTGCCAGCAGCTACTCTACAAGCGGGGCCTACAATGAGCAGTTCTTC.

The chain links TRBV7-9 to TRBJ2-5, with 8 nucleotides matching TRBD2. The germline CDR1 and CDR2 sequences are SEHNR and FQNEAQ (reference sequence). Trimming took 7 bases from V and 4 from J; bases not matched to a gene: 8. The CDR3 runs to 14 residues. The CDR3 DNA is TGTGCCAGCAACCCCCGAGCGGGAGTAGAGACCCAGTACTTC. It translates to CASNPRAGVETQYF.

The chain links TRBV6-2 or TRBV6-3 to TRBJ2-3; 9 nucleotides match TRBD2. This CDR3 comprises 15 residues. V shed 7 bases, J shed 0 bases, and the junction held 5 bases outside the gene matches. The germline gives CDR1 MNHEY, CDR2 SVGEGT. The CDR3 loop reads CASNGREGSTDTQYF. For the CDR3, the DNA is TGTGCCAGCAATGGGCGGGAGGGTAGCACAGATACGCAGTATTTT.

This chain links TRBV20-1 with TRBJ1-2; a possible D gene is TRBD1 (5 bases). Per germline, CDR1 DFQATT and CDR2 SNEGSKA (reference sequence). The CDR3 has 12 residues. The V end lost 4 bases, the J end lost 4 bases, and 10 bases lay between the germline ends. DNA for the CDR3: TGCAGTGCTACAGGGTCGGTCTATGGCTACACCTTC. Protein: CSATGSVYGYTF.

The chain links TRBV10-2 to TRBJ2-3; 9 bases line up with TRBD1. The V gene's germline CDR1 is WSHSY and CDR2 SAAADI. Trimming cost V 0 bases and J 3 bases; bases outside gene matches: 19. The CDR3 is 21 amino acids. CDR3 nucleotide sequence: TGCGCCAGCAGTGAGTCTGTCGCGTGGTCTTACAGGGGGCTCATGACAGATACGCAGTATTTT. This sequence encodes CASSESVAWSYRGLMTDTQYF.